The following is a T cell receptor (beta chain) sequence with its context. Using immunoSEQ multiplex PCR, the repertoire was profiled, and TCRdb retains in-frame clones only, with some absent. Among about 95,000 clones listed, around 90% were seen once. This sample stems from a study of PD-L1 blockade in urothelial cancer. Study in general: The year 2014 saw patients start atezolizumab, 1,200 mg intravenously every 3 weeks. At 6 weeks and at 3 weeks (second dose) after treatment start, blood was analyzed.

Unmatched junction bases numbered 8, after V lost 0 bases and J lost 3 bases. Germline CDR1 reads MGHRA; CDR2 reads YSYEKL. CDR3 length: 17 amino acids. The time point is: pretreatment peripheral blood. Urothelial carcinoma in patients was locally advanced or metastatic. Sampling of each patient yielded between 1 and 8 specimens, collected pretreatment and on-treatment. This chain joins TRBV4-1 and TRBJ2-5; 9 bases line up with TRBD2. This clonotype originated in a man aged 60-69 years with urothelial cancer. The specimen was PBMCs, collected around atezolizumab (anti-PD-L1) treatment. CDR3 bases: TGCGCCAGCAGCCAAGATAGGGGACTAGCTCGCAAAGAGACCCAGTACTTC. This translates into CASSQDRGLARKETQYF.